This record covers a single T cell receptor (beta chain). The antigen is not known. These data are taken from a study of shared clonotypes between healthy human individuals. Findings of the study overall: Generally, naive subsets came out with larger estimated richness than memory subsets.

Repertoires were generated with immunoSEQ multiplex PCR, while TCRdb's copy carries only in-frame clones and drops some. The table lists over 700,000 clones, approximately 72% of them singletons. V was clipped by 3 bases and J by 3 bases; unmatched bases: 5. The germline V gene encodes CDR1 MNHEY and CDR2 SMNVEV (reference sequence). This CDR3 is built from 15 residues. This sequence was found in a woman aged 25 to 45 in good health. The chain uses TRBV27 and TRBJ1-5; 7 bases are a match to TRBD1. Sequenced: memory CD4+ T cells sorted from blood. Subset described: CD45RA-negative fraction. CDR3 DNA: TGTGCCAGCAGTTTGACAGGGTTGGACAATCAGCCCCAGCATTTT. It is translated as CASSLTGLDNQPQHF.